This TCR beta chain was obtained from a study of T cells after yellow fever vaccination (dated by TCRdb to the late 2010s). The study in broad terms: The SMART-Seq v4 Ultra Low Input RNA kit was used to prepare libraries from fractions with low cell numbers. To follow T-cell clones before and after both primary and booster YFV17D yellow fever vaccination, bulk TCR alpha and beta repertoires underwent longitudinal sequencing. The cohort comprised two healthy male donors, one aged 18 to 30 and one aged 30 to 40 years. Blood was collected at multiple timepoints before and after primary and secondary immunization, and bulk PBMC replicates and cell subsets were isolated.

On the study overall, not on this receptor specifically: Computational filtering was needed because FACS-sorted repertoires could contain abundant contaminating clonotypes from the bulk population. The secondary T-cell response was weaker than the primary response but faster, peaking on day 5 instead of day 15. Most clones expanded after primary vaccination were re-detected after the booster (almost 97% of CD4 and around nine tenths of CD8), suggesting broad memory maintenance. A small share of clonotypes occurred in both CD4 and CD8 compartments, likely arising from convergent recombination. Only a couple of donors were included in the study, so the extent to which the findings can be generalized is limited.

Synthesis of TCR cDNA relied on 5'RACE template switching, a step that introduced a universal primer site along with unique molecular identifiers. cDNA synthesis was primed from both the TCR alpha and TCR beta constant segments. Two PCR steps were used to amplify libraries, with sample barcodes and sequencing adapters being added in the second step. Sequencing of the libraries was done on either Illumina HiSeq 2500 (2x100 bp) or NovaSeq (2x150 bp). The source study handled its data this way. MIGEC handled demultiplexing of reads and collapsing into UMI consensus sequences, while MiXCR performed V(D)J alignment. Clonotypes responding to the vaccine were identified with edgeR on replicate PBMC samples, with the criteria of FDR below 0.01 and a log2 fold change above 5 up to day 15. Each bulk clonotype received a CD4 or CD8 identity based on whether the sequenced CD4 or CD8 repertoire contained that clonotype at higher abundance. In-frame beta chains were kept once TCRdb had trimmed the public reads at Q25 with fastp and called clones with MiXCR. Rows with a matching CDR3 protein are joined into one entry that keeps the most common DNA and genes. TCRdb's processing, not the study's, gives the V and J calls here. The table for this sample lists under 95,000 distinct CDR3 sequences; under 9.5% of them were counted only once. Of the sample, approximately 31% is held by the ten largest clones.

To note about this clonotype: Its specific antigen is unknown. One base away there is no much larger clone; base qualities are not given.

There are 17 amino acids in the CDR3, from cysteine to phenylalanine inclusive. Just the 51-base CDR3 DNA is kept, in frame starting at base 1. CDR1 is given as SGHVS and CDR2 as FQNEAQ, both from the germline V gene. Trimming removed 2 bases from V and 4 bases from J; the gene matches leave 10 bases unexplained. The treatment or condition label here, explained by the study, means: live attenuated yellow fever vaccine strain. A standard Ficoll-Paque protocol was used to isolate PBMCs from peripheral blood. Dynabeads CD4 and CD8 positive selection kits were used to isolate CD4 and CD8 T-cell fractions. RNA was extracted with TriZol from bulk PBMCs, CD4 and CD8 fractions, and dextramer-positive and dextramer-negative fractions.

The sequence was collected from a young man who received the YFV17D yellow fever vaccine. Specimen: CD8+ T cells sorted from PBMCs, collected 10 days after the first yellow fever vaccination. This receptor chain uses TRBV7-8 and TRBJ2-1; TRBD2 aligns with 8 central bases. At the DNA level, the sequence is TGTGCCAGCAGCTTATCATCGAGCGGGGGAGTGTACAATGAGCAGTTCTTC. This yields the protein CASSLSSSGGVYNEQFF.